Presented here are 21 T cell receptor beta chains from one specimen sequenced in a study of T-cell memory formation after mild COVID-19. A single record per CDR3 protein comes from TCRdb applying MiXCR to the 5' RACE reads. The table lists 150,000 to 200,000 distinct CDR3 sequences, about 14% of them singletons. The sequencing sample was made of PBMCs or a T cell subset sorted from them (not recorded which). Receptors were obtained from an adult woman who had mild COVID-19 (a few samples of this study predate the infection). Cell type and time point are not known.

This clonotype has only a few counts. The chain links TRBV24-1 to TRBJ2-1; TRBD2 matches 7 bases. V shed 4 bases and J 10 bases; nucleotides not matched to a gene: 3. Per the germline V gene, CDR1 is KGHDR and CDR2 is SFDVKD. The CDR3 runs to 12 residues. CDR3 nucleotide sequence: TGTGCCACCAGTGACTCGCGGGAGGAGCAGTTCTTC. Its protein product is CATSDSREEQFF.

The J gene is TRBJ2-3, the V gene TRBV20-1; 10 nucleotides agree with TRBD2. Germline CDR1 and CDR2: DFQATT and SNEGSKA (reference sequence). The V segment lost 5 bases and the J segment 6 bases; nucleotides outside the gene matches: 8. The CDR3 runs to 14 residues. The CDR3 DNA reads as TGCAGTGCTGCGCAGCGGGAGGGCAGGGATACGCAGTATTTT. Translated, it gives CSAAQREGRDTQYF.

This clonotype was found a few times. The rearrangement links TRBV4-1 to TRBJ1-2, with a possible D match to TRBD1 (6 bases). V lost 3 bases and J 0 bases, leaving 11 bases between the germline ends. Looked up from germline, CDR1 is MGHRA and CDR2 is YSYEKL. The CDR3 totals 15 residues. Written as DNA, the CDR3 is TGCGCCAGCAGCCAGGGAACAGGGCCTAACTATGGCTACACCTTC. It is translated as CASSQGTGPNYGYTF.

This clonotype turned up a few times. The V and J genes are TRBV13 and TRBJ2-1; D could derive from TRBD1 or TRBD2 (5 bases each). Germline values: CDR1 PRHDT, CDR2 FYEKMQ (reference sequence). V was trimmed by 5 bases and J by 4 bases, leaving 15 bases between them. The CDR3 runs to 15 residues. CDR3 region: CASSDRDGRYNEQFF. The CDR3 bases are TGTGCCAGCAGCGACCGGGACGGTCGATACAATGAGCAGTTCTTC.

The rearrangement uses TRBV20-1 and TRBJ2-2; perhaps D is TRBD1 or TRBD2 (6 bases each). The CDR3 contains 14 residues. V was clipped by 3 bases and J by 1 base, with 9 bases between them. The germline V gene encodes CDR1 DFQATT and CDR2 SNEGSKA (reference sequence). This chain's CDR3 is CSASRGGNTGELFF. CDR3 coding DNA: TGCAGTGCTAGCAGGGGAGGGAACACCGGGGAGCTGTTTTTT.

This clonotype has a handful of counts. The V call is TRBV3-1, the J call TRBJ2-5; D gene unclear. The CDR3 spans 14 residues. Between the trimmed V and J ends, which lost 1 base and 7 bases, there was a span of 13 bases. CDR1 and CDR2 from the germline V gene are LGHDT and YNNKEL (reference sequence). In nucleotides, the CDR3 is TGTGCCAGCAGCCAAGGTTGGCTTGCCGGGACCCAGTACTTC. Its translation: CASSQGWLAGTQYF.

This clonotype appeared many times. The CDR3 DNA sequence: TGTGCCGCCCAAAGCCAGGGGAACCCAGATACGCAGTATTTT. It yields the protein CAAQSQGNPDTQYF. V and J are TRBV10-3 and TRBJ2-3; tentative D call: TRBD1 (6 bases). V lost 11 bases and J 4 bases, leaving 19 bases between the germline ends. This CDR3 spans 14 amino acids. From germline, CDR1 is ENHRY and CDR2 SYGVKD.

The rearrangement links TRBV10-3 to TRBJ2-1; the D gene is possibly TRBD2 (5 bases). Deletions cut 0 bases from V and 0 bases from J, with 9 bases between. Germline V lookup: CDR1 ENHRY, CDR2 SYGVKD. The CDR3 spans 16 residues. The CDR3 nucleotides read TGTGCCATCAGTGAGTCAGCGGACTTCTCCTACAATGAGCAGTTCTTC. It yields the protein CAISESADFSYNEQFF.

The chain links TRBV4-2 to TRBJ2-3; TRBD2 aligns across 16 bases. In germline, CDR1 is LGHNA, CDR2 YNFKEQ. CDR3 length: 17 residues. The ends lost 4 bases at V and 5 bases at J; junction bases unmatched: 6. CDR3 in DNA: TGTGCCAGCAGCCGGTCGGGACTAGCGGGGGGGCTAGATACGCAGTATTTT. This gives the protein CASSRSGLAGGLDTQYF.

This clonotype has only a few counts. The chain combines TRBV7-9 with TRBJ2-3; D not certain. There are 16 residues in the CDR3. V was cut by 5 bases and J by 8 bases, with 23 bases left in between. Germline V gene lookup returns CDR1 SEHNR and CDR2 FQNEAQ (reference sequence). This CDR3 is CASSERVWGRSGTQYF. CDR3 in DNA: TGTGCCAGCAGCGAACGGGTCTGGGGTCGGTCTGGTACGCAGTATTTT.

The chain combines TRBV7-6 with TRBJ1-2; D possibly corresponds to TRBD1 (5 bases). Germline lookup yields CDR1 SGHVS and CDR2 FNYEAQ. The CDR3 covers 13 residues. Trimming cost V 5 bases and J 8 bases, with 15 bases left between them. CDR3 bases: TGTGCCAGCAGCGCAGGGACCGCGAGGGGCTACACCTTC. Protein sequence: CASSAGTARGYTF.

This clonotype was found a few times. The V and J genes are TRBV5-1 and TRBJ2-3; the match to TRBD2 covers 8 bases. Germline CDR1 reads SGHRS; CDR2 reads YFSETQ. The CDR3 spans 16 residues. The J segment lost 4 bases and the V segment lost 1 base, leaving 8 bases of the junction unmatched. CDR3: CASSLFRGGPADTQYF. The CDR3 region has the DNA TGCGCCAGCAGCTTGTTTCGGGGGGGGCCGGCAGATACGCAGTATTTT.

This clonotype was observed a single time. The CDR3 region is CASSFSGFVHEQYF. CDR3 sequence (DNA): TGTGCCAGCAGTTTTTCAGGGTTTGTCCACGAGCAGTACTTC. J is TRBJ2-7 and V is TRBV27, with a weak D call TRBD1 (5 bases). The CDR3 length is 14 residues. Trimming removed 3 bases at V and 5 bases at J, with 14 bases between. In germline, CDR1 is MNHEY, CDR2 SMNVEV (reference sequence).

This clonotype was seen a handful of times. CDR3 region: CASTSLAKNIQYF. For the CDR3, the DNA is TGTGCCAGCACCTCTTTAGCCAAAAACATTCAGTACTTC. The chain uses TRBV12-3 or TRBV12-4 and TRBJ2-4; D not certain. The V end was cut by 7 bases, the J end by 0 bases, with 7 bases between. The CDR3 runs 13 residues.

This clonotype has more than one count but fewer than ten. This chain links TRBV4-3 with TRBJ2-7, with TRBD2 identical over 7 bases. Per germline, CDR1 LGHNA and CDR2 YSLEER. V dropped 1 base and J dropped 3; count of bases not matched to a gene: 9. CDR3 length: 16 residues. CDR3 DNA: TGCGCCAGCAGCCAAGGGGTAGCGAGCGGGGTCTACGAGCAGTACTTC. Residues: CASSQGVASGVYEQYF.

This clonotype has only a few counts. The chain carries TRBV7-2 and TRBJ2-1; D gene ambiguous. The germline V and J ends were trimmed by 4 bases and 4 bases, with 14 bases remaining between them. The CDR3 length is 15 residues. The germline CDR1 and CDR2 sequences are SGHTA and FQGNSA. CDR3: CASSSDSAPYNEQFF. For the CDR3, the DNA is TGTGCCAGCAGCTCAGACTCAGCCCCTTACAATGAGCAGTTCTTC.

A few counts support this clonotype. The DNA of the CDR3 is TGCGCCAGCAGTAGCGGACTAGCGGGTACCGGGGAGCTGTTTTTT. This gives the protein CASSSGLAGTGELFF. The rearrangement links TRBV5-1 to TRBJ2-2, with 11 bases that match TRBD2. Trimming cost V 5 bases and J 5 bases; bases outside gene matches: 5. CDR1 SGHRS and CDR2 YFSETQ come from the germline V gene. There are 15 residues in the CDR3.

This clonotype has only a few counts. This chain uses TRBV2 with TRBJ2-1, with D perhaps being TRBD1 or TRBD2 (5 bases each). The V end was cut by 9 bases, the J end by 1 base, with 10 bases between. The CDR3 contains 13 residues. Germline V lookup: CDR1 SNHLY, CDR2 FYNNEI. CDR3 in DNA: TGTGCCAGTGGGGGTTGGTCCTACAATGAGCAGTTCTTC. Residues: CASGGWSYNEQFF. The full variable domain, completed using reference TRBV2 and TRBJ2-1, is EPEVTQTPSHQVTQMGQEVILRCVPISNHLYFYWYRQILGQKVEFLVSFYNNEISEKSEIFDDQFSVERPDGSNFTLKIRSTKLEDSAMYFCASGGWSYNEQFFGPGTRLTVL.

This clonotype showed up just a few times. The chain couples TRBV12-3 or TRBV12-4 to TRBJ1-6; 7 bases match TRBD1. The CDR3 is made up of 16 amino acids. Trimming took 0 bases from V and 7 from J; bases not matched to a gene: 6. The CDR3 reads CASSLAGQRANSPLHF. The CDR3 nucleotides are TGTGCCAGCAGTTTAGCGGGACAGCGGGCCAATTCACCCCTCCACTTT.

The rearrangement joins TRBV13 to TRBJ2-5, with 8 bases matching TRBD2. Germline values: CDR1 PRHDT, CDR2 FYEKMQ (reference sequence). V lost 5 bases to trimming and J lost 4 bases; unmatched junction nucleotides: 9. The CDR3 is 15 residues long. This chain's CDR3 is CASSGQRGFGETQYF. CDR3 DNA sequence: TGTGCCAGCAGCGGCCAGCGGGGGTTCGGAGAGACCCAGTACTTC.

This clonotype was counted only a few times. CDR3 sequence: CSSATDRGVVVTQYF. The CDR3 bases are TGCAGCTCCGCTACTGACAGGGGGGTAGTCGTGACGCAGTATTTT. The chain carries TRBV29-1 and TRBJ2-3, with 9 bases that match TRBD1. CDR1 is SQVTM and CDR2 is ANQGSEA in the germline V gene. CDR3 length: 15 amino acids. J lost 9 bases, V lost 8 bases, and 18 bases had no gene match.